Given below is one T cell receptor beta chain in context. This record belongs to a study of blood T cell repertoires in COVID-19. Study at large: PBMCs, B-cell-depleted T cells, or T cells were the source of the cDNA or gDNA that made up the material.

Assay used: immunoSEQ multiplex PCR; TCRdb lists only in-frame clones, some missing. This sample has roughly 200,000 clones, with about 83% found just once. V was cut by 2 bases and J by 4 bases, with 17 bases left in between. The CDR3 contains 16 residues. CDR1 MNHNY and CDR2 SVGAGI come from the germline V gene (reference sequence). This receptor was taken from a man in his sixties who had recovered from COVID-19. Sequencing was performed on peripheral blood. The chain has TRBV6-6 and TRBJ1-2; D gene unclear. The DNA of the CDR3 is TGTGCCAGCAGTTACGCAACCCAGTCGACTCGCTATGGCTACACCTTC. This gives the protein CASSYATQSTRYGYTF.